This passage covers 12 T cell receptor beta chains from one sample sequenced in a study of regulatory T cells in long-lasting Graves disease. Time point: persistent/refractory GD, antithyroid drugs over 5 years with positive TRAb. The TCR library was made from RNA extracted from PBMCs. Arm-PCR of CDR3 regions and iRepertoire HTBI primers were the basis on which TCR beta libraries were built. Using its own MiXCR run on the multiplex PCR reads, TCRdb lists one record per CDR3 protein. The sample holds 300,000 to 350,000 distinct CDR3 sequences, around 20% seen once. The sequenced sample was peripheral blood mononuclear cells (PBMCs), obtained when the disease was refractory, from a patient treated with antithyroid drugs. These receptors came from a female donor with Graves disease.

Remarks on this clonotype: The junction and the germline gene differ at one end; a read error may be behind it. The chain recombines TRBV7-9 with TRBJ1-4; the D is unclear. The CDR3 has 13 amino acids. From germline, CDR1 is SEHNR and CDR2 FQNEAQ (reference sequence). The CDR3 region has the DNA TGTGCCAGCAGCCCCTCCACAGCAGTAAAATTGTTTTTT. Protein sequence: CASSPSTAVKLFF.

This clonotype came up many times. The chain carries TRBV6-1 and TRBJ1-2; D ambiguous. The CDR3 consists of 13 residues. Germline CDR1 is MNHNS and CDR2 is SASEGT. V was cut by 7 bases and J by 2 bases, with 11 bases left in between. CDR3 DNA sequence: TGTGCCAGCACGGACGGGGAAAACTATGGCTACACCTTC. Translation gives CASTDGENYGYTF.

This clonotype was seen many times. The CDR3 sequence is CASSAPGQGSYGYTF. DNA of the CDR3: TGTGCCAGCAGTGCACCCGGGCAGGGTAGTTATGGCTACACCTTC. The chain has TRBV28 and TRBJ1-2, with TRBD1 as a possible D gene (5 bases). V was shortened by 5 bases and J by 5 bases, with 18 bases between the two germline ends. CDR3 length equals 15 residues. Germline V gene sequence: CDR1 MDHEN, CDR2 SYDVKM.

In this sample, this clonotype turned up many times. V usage is TRBV2 and J usage is TRBJ1-1; D gene ambiguous. V dropped 7 bases and J dropped 4 bases, with 13 bases sitting between them. CDR3 length equals 13 residues. Germline lookup yields CDR1 SNHLY and CDR2 FYNNEI. The CDR3 nucleotides are TGTGCCAGCACGGGAGGGATGGGCACTGAAGCTTTCTTT. This translates into CASTGGMGTEAFF. Full variable domain (remainder filled in from reference TRBV2 and TRBJ1-1): EPEVTQTPSHQVTQMGQEVILRCVPISNHLYFYWYRQILGQKVEFLVSFYNNEISEKSEIFDDQFSVERPDGSNFTLKIRSTKLEDSAMYFCASTGGMGTEAFFGQGTRLTVV.

This clonotype occurred many times. The chain combines TRBV5-1 with TRBJ2-7; 7 nucleotides align to TRBD1. This CDR3 is built from 16 residues. Germline values: CDR1 SGHRS, CDR2 YFSETQ. V was clipped by 2 bases and J by 3 bases; unmatched bases: 11. This chain's CDR3 is CASSLIPGTDRYEQYF. The CDR3 DNA sequence: TGCGCCAGCAGCTTAATCCCCGGGACAGATCGCTACGAGCAGTACTTC.

The chain links TRBV18 to TRBJ2-7; tentative D call: TRBD1 (5 bases). Looked up from germline, CDR1 is KGHSH and CDR2 is LQKENI. The V end lost 3 bases, the J end lost 2 bases, and 14 bases lay between the germline ends. The CDR3 length is 15 residues. The CDR3 protein is CASSPSRDSAYEQYF. DNA of the CDR3: TGTGCCAGCTCACCGAGCCGTGACAGCGCCTACGAGCAGTACTTC. The whole variable domain, remainder taken from reference TRBV18 and TRBJ2-7, is NAGVMQNPRHLVRRRGQEARLRCSPMKGHSHVYWYRQLPEEGLKFMVYLQKENIIDESGMPKERFSAEFPKEGPSILRIQQVVRGDSAAYFCASSPSRDSAYEQYFGPGTRLTVT.

The chain joins TRBV5-5 to TRBJ2-4, with a possible D match to TRBD1 (6 bases). This CDR3 comprises 16 residues. V was pared by 0 bases and J by 3 bases, with 13 bases between. Germline CDR1 and CDR2: SGHKS and YYEKEE (reference sequence). The CDR3 region is CASSLGSDRSKNIQYF. CDR3 DNA sequence: TGTGCCAGCAGCTTGGGATCTGACAGGAGCAAAAACATTCAGTACTTC.

This clonotype was observed a handful of times. The V call is TRBV7-2, the J call TRBJ1-3; no clear D. The CDR3 extends over 15 amino acids. V was shortened by 1 base and J by 0 bases, with 7 bases between the two germline ends. Per the germline V gene, CDR1 is SGHTA and CDR2 is FQGNSA. The CDR3, as DNA: TGTGCCAGCAGCTTAGTGGAAGGCTCTGGAAACACCATATATTTT. Translation: CASSLVEGSGNTIYF.

Only a few counts were recorded for this clonotype. The rearrangement uses TRBV6-2 or TRBV6-3 and TRBJ1-4; TRBD1 agrees at 8 bases. Trimming cost V 1 base and J 0 bases; bases outside gene matches: 10. CDR1 MNHEY and CDR2 SVGEGT come from the germline V gene. This CDR3 is built from 19 residues. CDR3 bases: TGTGCCAGCAGTTACTTACCGACAGGGGAGATTTCAACTAATGAAAAACTGTTTTTT. Translating it yields CASSYLPTGEISTNEKLFF.

There are many counts of this clonotype. This CDR3 reads CASSFGGGGETQYF. The CDR3 DNA follows: TGTGCCAGCAGTTTCGGGGGAGGAGGAGAGACCCAGTACTTC. The chain carries TRBV12-3 or TRBV12-4 and TRBJ2-5; weak D call: TRBD2 (6 bases). CDR3 length equals 14 residues. The V end was cut by 3 bases, the J end by 4 bases, with 12 bases between.

This clonotype occurred a few times. The V and J genes are TRBV18 and TRBJ2-7; 9 bases agree with TRBD1. The germline gives CDR1 KGHSH, CDR2 LQKENI. The CDR3 spans 15 residues. Germline trimming cut 3 bases from V and 2 bases from J; bases unmatched to any gene: 5. CDR3 region: CASSPDRGMTYEQYF. The DNA for the CDR3 is TGTGCCAGCTCACCCGACAGGGGGATGACCTACGAGCAGTACTTC. Full variable domain (missing parts from reference TRBV18 and TRBJ2-7): NAGVMQNPRHLVRRRGQEARLRCSPMKGHSHVYWYRQLPEEGLKFMVYLQKENIIDESGMPKERFSAEFPKEGPSILRIQQVVRGDSAAYFCASSPDRGMTYEQYFGPGTRLTVT.

The sample holds a few counts of this clonotype. The chain joins TRBV30 to TRBJ1-4; unclear D gene. Germline CDR1 GTSNPN, CDR2 SVGIG (reference sequence). This CDR3 contains 15 residues. The ends were cut back, 0 bases at V and 10 bases at J, with 18 bases in the middle. CDR3 region: CAWSVSTSAMGKLFF. Written as DNA, the CDR3 is TGTGCCTGGAGTGTATCTACCAGTGCCATGGGAAAACTGTTTTTT.